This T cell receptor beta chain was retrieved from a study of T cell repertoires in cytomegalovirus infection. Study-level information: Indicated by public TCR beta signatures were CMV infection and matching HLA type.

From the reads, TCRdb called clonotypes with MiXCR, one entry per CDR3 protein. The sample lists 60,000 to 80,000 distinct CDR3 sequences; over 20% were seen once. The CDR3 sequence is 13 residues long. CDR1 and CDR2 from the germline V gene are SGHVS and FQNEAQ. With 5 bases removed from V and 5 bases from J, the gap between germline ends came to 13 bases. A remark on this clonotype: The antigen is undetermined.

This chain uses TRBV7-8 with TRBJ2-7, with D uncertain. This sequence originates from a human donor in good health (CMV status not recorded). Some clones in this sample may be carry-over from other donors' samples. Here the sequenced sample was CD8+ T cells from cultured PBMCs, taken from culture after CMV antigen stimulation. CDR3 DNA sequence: TGTGCCAGCAGCCCTAACGCTGGGGACGAGCAGTACTTC. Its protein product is CASSPNAGDEQYF.